This record covers a single T cell receptor (beta chain). This record comes from a study of blood T cell repertoires in COVID-19. The CDR3 loop spans 13 amino acids. V was cut by 5 bases and J by 8 bases, with 15 bases left in between. Germline lookup yields CDR1 MDHEN and CDR2 SYDVKM. In the source study's methods: Amplification of reference gene primers provided the estimated nucleated cell counts. This table comes from immunoSEQ multiplex PCR, and its TCRdb copy is limited to in-frame clones, with some not included. V and J calls and clone size are copied from that table; D and trimming were computed from the DNA. In the table there are about 310,000 clones, about 89% of which are singletons.

This chain uses TRBV28 with TRBJ1-2; weak D call: TRBD1 (6 bases). The TCR was taken from a woman in her forties or fifties who had recovered from COVID-19. The sample comprised peripheral blood. The DNA for the CDR3 is TGTGCCAGCAGTAAACAGGGTGCCTCAGGCTACACCTTC. It codes for CASSKQGASGYTF.